This TCR beta chain was recovered during a study of response to subunit inactivated influenza vaccine. This clonotype was observed at least ten times. V lost 6 bases and J lost 5; bases outside the gene matches: 2. The CDR3 covers 12 residues. CDR1 and CDR2 from the germline V gene are SEHNR and FQNEAQ (reference sequence). TCRdb reprocessed the RT-PCR reads with MiXCR, giving one entry per CDR3 protein. The sample has 610,000 or so distinct CDR3 sequences; less than 15% are singletons. The material was PBMCs from blood, obtained 11 to 12 days after vaccination. The rearrangement links TRBV7-9 to TRBJ2-5; 8 nucleotides match TRBD1. The TCR was taken from a man between 50 and 59 years old who received an inactivated influenza vaccine. CDR3 coding DNA: TGTGCCAGCAGATCAGGGGGCGAGACCCAGTACTTC. It specifies CASRSGGETQYF.